Below are 2 T cell receptor beta chains sequenced from a single sample in a study of identical twins. TCRdb ran MiXCR on the 5' RACE reads and lists one entry per CDR3 protein. The top ten clones hold around 1.6% of a sample with 500,000 to 650,000 distinct CDR3 sequences, 7% to 7.5% of them seen once. These data also formed part of another study, on yellow fever vaccine responses in identical twins.

Sequenced input: PBMCs. All receptors come from a woman between 18 and 29 years old in good health.

This clonotype was observed at least ten times. J is TRBJ2-2 and V is TRBV27; D is unresolved. With 10 bases removed from V and 5 bases from J, the gap between germline ends came to 14 bases. CDR1 MNHEY and CDR2 SMNVEV come from the germline V gene (reference sequence). The CDR3 is 13 residues long. The DNA for the CDR3 is TGTGCCACGGCTTGGCTAGGGACCGGGGAGCTGTTTTTT. Translated: CATAWLGTGELFF.

This clonotype occurred a few times. The chain combines TRBV29-1 with TRBJ1-5; D remains ambiguous. The CDR3 runs to 17 residues. CDR1 is SQVTM and CDR2 is ANQGSEA in the germline V gene. Trimming removed 7 bases at V and 6 bases at J, with 28 bases between. The CDR3 loop reads CSACPPFGSVAGQPQHF. DNA for the CDR3: TGCAGCGCCTGCCCCCCGTTCGGTTCCGTAGCTGGTCAGCCCCAGCATTTT.